One T cell receptor beta chain is described in this entry. Antigen unknown. The entry originates in a study of shared clonotypes between healthy human individuals. Study-wide results and limits: In having few donors, the study represented limited genetic and exposure-history diversity.

Assay execution took place at the deep level. Each subset's genomic DNA was shared equally among a number of immunoSEQ plates. The authors' processing: For the immunoSEQ data, sequences were junction-only without quality scores, so filtering differed. The table came from immunoSEQ multiplex PCR; TCRdb's copy has only in-frame clones and leaves some out. From that table come the V and J calls and clone size; the DNA was used to work out D and trimming. The data contain around 2.5 million clones, 80% to 95% of them seen just once; the ten biggest clones take up roughly 0.39%. This CDR3 comprises 14 residues. The V end lost 4 bases, the J end lost 8 bases, and 18 bases lay between the germline ends. Germline lookup yields CDR1 KGHSH and CDR2 LQKENI.

Sample: naive CD4+ T cells from PBMCs. Described subset: CD45RA+ positively selected. The receptor comes from a man aged 18 to 30 in good health. Some clones in this sample may be carry-over from other donors' samples. The chain employs TRBV18 and TRBJ2-7; D possibly corresponds to TRBD2 (5 bases). The CDR3 loop is CASSLIEGSYQQYF. CDR3 DNA: TGTGCCAGCTCACTGATAGAGGGTTCTTACCAGCAGTACTTC.